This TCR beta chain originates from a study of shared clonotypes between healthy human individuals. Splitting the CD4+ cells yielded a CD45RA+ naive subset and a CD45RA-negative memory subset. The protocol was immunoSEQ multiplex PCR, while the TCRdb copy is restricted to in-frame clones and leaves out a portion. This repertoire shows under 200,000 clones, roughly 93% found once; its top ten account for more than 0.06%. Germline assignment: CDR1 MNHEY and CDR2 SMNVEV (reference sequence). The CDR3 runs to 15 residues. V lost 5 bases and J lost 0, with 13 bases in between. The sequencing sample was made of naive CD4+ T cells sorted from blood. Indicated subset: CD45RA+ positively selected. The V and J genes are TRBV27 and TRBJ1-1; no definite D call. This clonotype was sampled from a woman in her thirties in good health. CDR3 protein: CASSPITPMNTEAFF. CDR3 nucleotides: TGTGCCAGCAGTCCTATCACACCGATGAACACTGAAGCTTTCTTT.